This paragraph covers one T cell receptor beta chain sequence. The data are from a study of T cells in Graves' hyperthyroidism and ophthalmopathy. Germline CDR1 LGHNA, CDR2 YNFKEQ. V was clipped by 0 bases and J by 7 bases, with 12 bases between them. This CDR3 spans 14 amino acids. RNA transcripts gave rise to amplified TCR beta CDR3 regions. TCR CDR3 underwent first-round RT-PCR with the HTBI primer set. One entry per CDR3 protein results from TCRdb running MiXCR on the multiplex PCR reads. The sample includes 250,000 to 300,000 distinct CDR3 sequences, approximately 15% of them seen just once. The receptor was isolated from a woman aged 55-69 years with Graves' ophthalmopathy. The chain has TRBV4-2 and TRBJ1-2; no firm D call. The material sequenced was blood. The CDR3 region is CASSQEELSGGYTF. The CDR3 DNA reads TGTGCCAGCAGCCAAGAGGAGCTCTCGGGTGGCTACACCTTC.